The 14 T cell receptor beta chains presented below share a single source sample, sequenced in a study of read filtering for tumor transcriptome and immune sequencing. From around 440 ng of RNA, a library with molecular barcoded alpha/delta and beta/gamma adaptors was made. MiXCR, applied by TCRdb to the reads, yields one record per CDR3 protein. The sample consists of approximately 38,000 distinct CDR3 sequences, roughly 13% of them appearing once. The sample consisted of a population of CD138-negative cells sorted from bone marrow. Receptors were obtained from a donor at least 40 years old with multiple myeloma.

Comments on this clonotype: Since a much larger clone is just one base distant, this may be a read error. The chain has TRBV7-2 and TRBJ2-7; D ambiguous. Trimming cost V 1 base and J 6 bases, with 10 bases left between them. CDR3 size: 13 residues. CDR1 and CDR2 from the germline V gene are SGHTA and FQGNSA. The CDR3 coding sequence is TGTGCCAGCAGCTTAGATGCAGGATCCGAGCAGTACTTC. This translates into CASSLDAGSEQYF.

There are many counts of this clonotype. The CDR3 reads CASSLAGTGSSNQPQHF. Here the CDR3 DNA reads TGTGCCAGCAGCTTAGCCGGGACAGGGAGTAGCAATCAGCCCCAGCATTTT. The V gene is TRBV7-2, the J gene TRBJ1-5, with 9 nucleotides matching TRBD1. From germline, CDR1 is SGHTA and CDR2 FQGNSA. V was pared by 0 bases and J by 0 bases, with 3 bases of the junction left unmatched. The CDR3 loop spans 17 amino acids. The variable domain in full, with the rest retrieved from reference TRBV7-2 and TRBJ1-5, is GAGVSQSPSNKVTEKGKDVELRCDPISGHTALYWYRQSLGQGLEFLIYFQGNSAPDKSGLPSDRFSAERTGGSVSTLTIQRTQQEDSAVYLCASSLAGTGSSNQPQHFGDGTRLSIL.

This clonotype was recorded once. This clone may be a read error of a much larger clone one base away. The gene calls are TRBV14 and TRBJ1-1; no clear D gene. The CDR3 consists of 14 residues. In germline, CDR1 is SGHDN, CDR2 FVKESK. CDR3 nucleotides: TGTGGCAGCAGCCAACGTGGTTTTGGCACTGAAGCTTTCTTT. It yields the protein CGSSQRGFGTEAFF. The whole variable domain, filled in from reference TRBV14 and TRBJ1-1, reads EAGVTQFPSHSVIEKGQTVTLRCDPISGHDNLYWYRRVMGKEIKFLLHFVKESKQDESGMPNNRFLAERTGGTYSTLKVQPAELEDSGVYFCGSSQRGFGTEAFFGQGTRLTVV.

Remarks on this clonotype: A much larger clone is a single base away; this may be a read error. The chain recombines TRBV2 with TRBJ2-2, with D possibly TRBD2 on 5 matching bases. Germline CDR1 SNHLY, CDR2 FYNNEI. The CDR3 is 14 residues long. CDR3 in DNA: TGTGCCAGCAATCCAACCCGGAACACCGGGGAGCTGCTTTTT. This gives the protein CASNPTRNTGELLF.

Only a few counts were recorded for this clonotype. The V and J genes are TRBV7-2 and TRBJ2-5; 7 bases fit TRBD1. V trimming: 1 base; J trimming: 5 bases; junction bases outside the gene matches: 1. Germline assignment: CDR1 SGHTA and CDR2 FQGNSA. CDR3 length equals 13 residues. Here the CDR3 reads CASSLEQGETQYF. Written as DNA, the CDR3 is TGTGCCAGCAGCTTAGAACAGGGGGAGACCCAGTACTTC.

This clonotype was detected ten times or more. V gene TRBV6-5 combines with J gene TRBJ2-7, with 8 bases that match TRBD2. CDR1 is MNHEY and CDR2 is SVGAGI in the germline V gene. Trimming removed 0 bases from V and 4 bases from J; junction bases left unmatched: 8. The CDR3 is made up of 16 amino acids. CDR3 nucleotides: TGTGCCAGCAGTTACTCCTCAGCGGGAGCGGGGTACGAGCAGTACTTC. Amino acid sequence: CASSYSSAGAGYEQYF.

This chain uses TRBV15 with TRBJ2-5; TRBD1 agrees at 7 bases. Trimming took 6 bases from V and 2 from J; bases not matched to a gene: 15. Germline CDR1 is LNHNV and CDR2 is YYDKDF (reference sequence). CDR3 length equals 17 residues. The CDR3 DNA reads TGTGCCACCAGTTCGGGACAGTCGGTCGGCCCACAAGAGACCCAGTACTTC. Translating it yields CATSSGQSVGPQETQYF.

This clonotype came up many times. This chain links TRBV29-1 with TRBJ2-7, with TRBD1 matching over 7 bases. From germline, CDR1 is SQVTM and CDR2 ANQGSEA. The CDR3 is made up of 13 amino acids. Losses at the gene ends were 4 bases for V and 5 bases for J; bases not matched to a gene: 8. CDR3 sequence (DNA): TGCAGCGTTGGTGGTCAGGGGGTCCACGAGCAGTACTTC. Protein: CSVGGQGVHEQYF.

A note on this clonotype: A much larger clone differs from this one at a single base, so this may be a read error. CDR3 in amino acids: CASSLQGGLLKTQYF. CDR3 DNA: TGTGCCAGCAGCTTGCAGGGGGGCCTATTGAAGACCCAGTACTTC. The chain links TRBV11-3 to TRBJ2-5; D possibly corresponds to TRBD1 (7 bases). Trimming pared 3 bases from V and 6 bases from J, leaving 17 bases between. The CDR3 is 15 amino acids. The V gene's germline CDR1 is SGHNT and CDR2 YENEEA.

This clonotype was counted at least ten times. The chain recombines TRBV6-5 with TRBJ1-1; D unresolved. V was cut by 8 bases and J by 1 base, with 5 bases left in between. Germline V gene data show CDR1 as MNHEY and CDR2 as SVGAGI. This CDR3 is 11 amino acids long. The CDR3 DNA follows: TGTGCCAGCCAAGGGAACACTGAAGCTTTCTTT. It specifies CASQGNTEAFF.

There are many counts of this clonotype. V is TRBV7-9 and J is TRBJ2-1, with D maybe TRBD2 (6 bases). V was cut by 5 bases and J by 2 bases, with 16 bases left in between. The V gene's germline CDR1 is SEHNR and CDR2 FQNEAQ (reference sequence). The CDR3 spans 16 residues. CDR3 sequence reads: CASSPRGGEPYNEQFF. The CDR3 DNA reads as TGTGCCAGCAGCCCCCGTGGAGGGGAGCCCTACAATGAGCAGTTCTTC. Using reference TRBV7-9 and TRBJ2-1 for the parts outside the CDR3, the full variable domain is DTGVSQNPRHKITKRGQNVTFRCDPISEHNRLYWYRQTLGQGPEFLTYFQNEAQLEKSRLLSDRFSAERPKGSFSTLEIQRTEQGDSAMYLCASSPRGGEPYNEQFFGPGTRLTVL.

This clonotype showed up many times. V usage is TRBV19 and J usage is TRBJ2-7, with D maybe TRBD2 (6 bases). This CDR3 spans 14 amino acids. Germline loops: CDR1 LNHDA, CDR2 SQIVND (reference sequence). The V and J ends lost 5 bases and 4 bases respectively, with 15 bases between them. The CDR3 nucleotides are TGTGCCAGTAGTTCGATACGGGACTCATACGAGCAGTACTTC. Its translation is CASSSIRDSYEQYF.

This clonotype was recorded only once. This chain connects TRBV20-1 to TRBJ2-3; TRBD2 matches at 11 bases. V shed 7 bases, J shed 5 bases, and the junction held 8 bases outside the gene matches. The germline V gene encodes CDR1 DFQATT and CDR2 SNEGSKA (reference sequence). This CDR3 spans 14 amino acids. The CDR3 DNA is TGCAGTGGGAGAGGTCTAGCGGGAGGAGATACGCAGTATTTT. It yields the protein CSGRGLAGGDTQYF.

At least ten counts were recorded for this clonotype. This sequence joins TRBV27 and TRBJ2-2; TRBD2 aligns across 9 bases. CDR3 length: 14 residues. Per the germline V gene, CDR1 is MNHEY and CDR2 is SMNVEV (reference sequence). Trimming cost V 7 bases and J 5 bases; bases outside gene matches: 5. The CDR3 protein is CASTPSGETGELFF. The CDR3 bases are TGTGCCAGCACTCCTAGCGGGGAGACCGGGGAGCTGTTTTTT.